This record covers a single T cell receptor beta chain. Other DNA sequences in this specimen translate into the identical CDR3. Only CD45RO-negative cells positively selected for CCR7 counted as naive CD8 cells, so terminally differentiated effector memory CD45RA+ cells were excluded. The V and J ends lost 4 bases and 1 base respectively, with 9 bases between them. Germline CDR1 is SGHRS and CDR2 is YFSETQ. This CDR3 has 13 residues. These data belong to a study of shared clonotypes between healthy human individuals. The method was immunoSEQ multiplex PCR; TCRdb's version includes in-frame clones alone and lacks a portion of them. The sample lists around 1.9 million clones; 85% to 95% were seen once.

The chain combines TRBV5-1 with TRBJ2-7; possibly TRBD1 for D (6 bases). Sequencing used naive CD8+ T cells from PBMCs. The source of this sequence is a man younger than 30 in good health. Some clones in this sample may be carry-over from other donors' samples. The CDR3: CASSPDSSYEQYF. Here the CDR3 DNA reads TGCGCCAGCAGCCCGGACAGTTCCTACGAGCAGTACTTC.